What follows describes a single TCR beta chain. V gave up 3 bases and J gave up 7 bases; unmatched junction bases: 7. In germline, CDR1 is MGHRA, CDR2 YSYEKL. The CDR3 contains 15 residues. The data stem from a study of early T cells in non-severe SARS-CoV-2 infection. Attached unique molecular identifiers marked individual cDNA molecules. TCRdb recomputed calls from the 5' RACE reads with MiXCR, one row per CDR3 protein. The sample shows about 60,000 distinct CDR3 sequences, about 5.6% of them seen only once. The chain joins TRBV4-1 to TRBJ2-1, with TRBD2 matching 9 bases. The receptor was derived from an adult who was a healthcare worker with PCR-confirmed SARS-CoV-2 infection or an uninfected control (not recorded which). Sequenced sample: whole blood. CDR3 in amino acids: CASSQGSGSGNEQFF. As DNA, the CDR3 is TGCGCCAGCAGCCAGGGTAGCGGGAGTGGGAATGAGCAGTTCTTC.